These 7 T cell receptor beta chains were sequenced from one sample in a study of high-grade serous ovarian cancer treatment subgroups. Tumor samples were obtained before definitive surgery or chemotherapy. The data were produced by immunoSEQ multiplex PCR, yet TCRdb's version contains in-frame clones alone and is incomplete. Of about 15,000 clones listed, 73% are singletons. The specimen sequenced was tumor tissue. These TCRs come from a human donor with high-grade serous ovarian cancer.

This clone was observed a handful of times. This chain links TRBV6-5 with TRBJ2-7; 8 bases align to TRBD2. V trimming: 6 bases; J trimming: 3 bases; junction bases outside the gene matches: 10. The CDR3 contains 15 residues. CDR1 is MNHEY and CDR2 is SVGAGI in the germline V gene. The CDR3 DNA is TGTGCCAGCAGCCCGACGGGACTAGATATCTACGAGCAGTACTTC. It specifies CASSPTGLDIYEQYF.

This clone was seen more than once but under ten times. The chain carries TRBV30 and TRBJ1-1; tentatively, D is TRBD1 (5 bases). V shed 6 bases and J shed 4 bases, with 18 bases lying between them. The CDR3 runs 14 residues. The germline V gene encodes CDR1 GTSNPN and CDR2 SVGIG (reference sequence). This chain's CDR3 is CACLARGLRTEAFF. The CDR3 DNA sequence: TGTGCCTGTTTAGCAAGGGGCCTGCGCACTGAAGCTTTCTTT.

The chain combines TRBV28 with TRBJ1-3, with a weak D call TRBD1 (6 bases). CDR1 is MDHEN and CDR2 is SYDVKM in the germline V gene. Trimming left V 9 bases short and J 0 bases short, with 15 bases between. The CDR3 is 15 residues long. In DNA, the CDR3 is TGTGCCAGTAATCTTAGGGGGGCCTCTGGAAACACCATATATTTT. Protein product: CASNLRGASGNTIYF.

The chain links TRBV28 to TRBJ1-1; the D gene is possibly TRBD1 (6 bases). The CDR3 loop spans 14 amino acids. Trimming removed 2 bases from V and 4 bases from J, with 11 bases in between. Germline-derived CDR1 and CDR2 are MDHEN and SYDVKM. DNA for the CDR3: TGTGCCAGCAGTTTAACTCCGGGGGCCACTGAAGCTTTCTTT. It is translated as CASSLTPGATEAFF.

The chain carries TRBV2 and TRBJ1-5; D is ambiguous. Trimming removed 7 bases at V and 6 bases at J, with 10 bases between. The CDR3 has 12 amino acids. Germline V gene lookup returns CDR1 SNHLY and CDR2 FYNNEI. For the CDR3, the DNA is TGTGCCAGCAACCGGGCGCGTCAGCCCCAGCATTTT. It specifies CASNRARQPQHF.

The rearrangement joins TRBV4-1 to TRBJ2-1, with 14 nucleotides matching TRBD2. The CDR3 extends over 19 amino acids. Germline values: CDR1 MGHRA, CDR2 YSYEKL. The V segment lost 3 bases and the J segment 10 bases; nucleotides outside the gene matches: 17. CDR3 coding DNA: TGCGCCAGCAGCCATGCCGGGACTAGCGGGGGCCGGGCCCAATTAGAGCAGTTCTTC. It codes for CASSHAGTSGGRAQLEQFF.

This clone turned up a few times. CDR3 protein: CASRGAVRANTEAFF. The CDR3 coding sequence is TGTGCCAGCAGGGGAGCGGTCAGGGCGAACACTGAAGCTTTCTTT. The chain has TRBV2 and TRBJ1-1; TRBD1 might be the D (5 bases). Germline CDR1 SNHLY, CDR2 FYNNEI. CDR3 length: 15 amino acids. V lost 6 bases and J 1 base, leaving 15 bases between the germline ends.